This T cell receptor beta chain was sequenced for a study of shared clonotypes between healthy human individuals. Study-level information: Serving as donors were a couple of women and a few men, whose ages spanned 18 to 49.

Produced via immunoSEQ multiplex PCR; TCRdb's table is partial and in-frame only. The sample holds about 960,000 clones; over 60% are singletons and the top ten take around 1.5%. The sequenced material came from memory CD4+ T cells sorted from blood. The subset was: CD45RA-negative fraction. The clonotype comes from a man aged 18 to 29 in good health.

CDR3 coding DNA: TGTGCCAGCAGCACCGGGAACTCTCAAGAGACCCAGTACTTC. Amino acids: CASSTGNSQETQYF. J is TRBJ2-5 and V is TRBV5-4, with a weak D call TRBD2 (5 bases). The V end was cut by 4 bases, the J end by 2 bases, with 12 bases between. The CDR3 is 14 residues long. The germline CDR1 and CDR2 sequences are SGHNT and YYREEE (reference sequence).